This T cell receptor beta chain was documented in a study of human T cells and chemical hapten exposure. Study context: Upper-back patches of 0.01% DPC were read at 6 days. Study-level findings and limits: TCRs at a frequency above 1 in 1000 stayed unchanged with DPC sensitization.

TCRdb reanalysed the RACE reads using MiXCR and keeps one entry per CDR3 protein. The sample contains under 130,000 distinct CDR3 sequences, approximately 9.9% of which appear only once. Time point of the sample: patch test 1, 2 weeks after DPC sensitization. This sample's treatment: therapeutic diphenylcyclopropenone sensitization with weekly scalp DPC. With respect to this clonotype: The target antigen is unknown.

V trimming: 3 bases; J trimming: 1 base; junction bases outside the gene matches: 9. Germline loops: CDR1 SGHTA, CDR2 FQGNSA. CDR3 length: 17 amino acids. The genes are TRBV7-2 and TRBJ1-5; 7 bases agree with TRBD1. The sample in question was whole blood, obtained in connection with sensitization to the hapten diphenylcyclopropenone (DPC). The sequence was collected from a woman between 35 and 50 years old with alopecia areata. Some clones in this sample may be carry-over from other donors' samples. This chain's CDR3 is CASSLTPTGLSNQPQHF. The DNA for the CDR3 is TGTGCCAGCAGCTTGACACCGACAGGGTTGAGCAATCAGCCCCAGCATTTT.